This T cell receptor beta chain comes out of a study of blood T cell repertoires in COVID-19. V was shortened by 10 bases and J by 3 bases, with 11 bases between the two germline ends. The CDR3 totals 12 residues. Per the germline V gene, CDR1 is LGHDT and CDR2 is YNNKEL (reference sequence). Produced via immunoSEQ multiplex PCR; TCRdb's table is partial and in-frame only. The sample carries more than 85,000 clones, 87% recorded once. This clonotype originated in a man in his fifties or sixties with active COVID-19. This chain links TRBV3-1 (or the pseudogene TRBV3-2) with TRBJ2-3, with a possible D match to TRBD2 (6 bases). Sequences were obtained from peripheral blood. The CDR3 is CATSRGTDTQYF. The CDR3 nucleotides are TGTGCCACCTCACGGGGGACAGATACGCAGTATTTT.